Presented here are 10 T cell receptor beta chains from one specimen sequenced in a study of spatial heterogeneity in lung cancer. TCRdb re-analysed the 5' RACE reads in MiXCR, keeping a single row per CDR3 protein. The sample includes about 86,000 distinct CDR3 sequences, about 12% of them seen just once. Time point given: sample taken at primary tumor resection. Whole RNA obtained from tumor, nontumor lung or frozen PBMC underwent sequencing without sorting. The sequencing here drew on PBMCs, taken at surgery. All receptors derive from a male donor with early-stage non-small cell lung cancer.

The chain links TRBV15 to TRBJ2-7, with D possibly TRBD1 on 6 matching bases. Between the trimmed V and J ends, which lost 3 bases and 0 bases, there was a span of 9 bases. Germline V gene data show CDR1 as LNHNV and CDR2 as YYDKDF (reference sequence). The CDR3 sequence is 14 residues long. CDR3 DNA sequence: TGTGCCACCAGCAGGGACAGTACCTCCTACGAGCAGTACTTC. This translates into CATSRDSTSYEQYF.

The rearrangement uses TRBV10-3 and TRBJ2-3; weak D call: TRBD1 (5 bases). Germline lookup yields CDR1 ENHRY and CDR2 SYGVKD. Trimming left V 5 bases short and J 3 bases short, with 9 bases between. CDR3 length: 13 amino acids. CDR3 loop: CAISTTETDTQYF. The DNA of the CDR3 is TGTGCCATCAGTACGACAGAGACAGATACGCAGTATTTT.

This clonotype has at least ten counts. CDR3 amino acids: CASSIEQVNTEAFF. The CDR3 DNA follows: TGTGCCAGCAGCATTGAACAGGTTAACACTGAAGCTTTCTTT. This rearrangement joins TRBV5-6 to TRBJ1-1, with a tentative D call TRBD1 (5 bases). CDR3 length: 14 amino acids. V lost 4 bases and J lost 2, with 12 bases in between. Looked up from germline, CDR1 is SGHDT and CDR2 is YYEEEE. The full variable domain, with the rest looked up from reference TRBV5-6 and TRBJ1-1, is DAGVTQSPTHLIKTRGQQVTLRCSPKSGHDTVSWYQQALGQGPQFIFQYYEEEERQRGNFPDRFSGHQFPNYSSELNVNALLLGDSALYLCASSIEQVNTEAFFGQGTRLTVV.

This clonotype was observed a few times. The chain is built from TRBV4-1 and TRBJ2-2; tentative D call: TRBD2 (5 bases). The CDR3 is 15 amino acids. V dropped 5 bases and J dropped 3 bases, with 13 bases sitting between them. Germline-derived CDR1 and CDR2 are MGHRA and YSYEKL. The CDR3 DNA reads as TGCGCCAGCAGCGACACTAGTTCAGACACCGGGGAGCTGTTTTTT. Protein: CASSDTSSDTGELFF.

This chain uses TRBV9 with TRBJ2-3; 9 bases align to TRBD2. Germline V lookup: CDR1 SGDLS, CDR2 YYNGEE. J lost 6 bases, V lost 4 bases, and 6 bases had no gene match. The CDR3 consists of 14 residues. The CDR3, as DNA: TGTGCCAGCAGCTCCCCTAGCGGGATCGATACGCAGTATTTT. It encodes CASSSPSGIDTQYF.

This clonotype has a handful of counts. This chain uses TRBV29-1 with TRBJ1-5; 8 bases match TRBD1. Per germline, CDR1 SQVTM and CDR2 ANQGSEA. This CDR3 has 12 residues. The ends lost 6 bases at V and 7 bases at J; junction bases unmatched: 5. The chain's CDR3 is CSVDRDGQPQHF. CDR3 bases: TGCAGCGTGGACAGGGACGGGCAGCCCCAGCATTTT.

This chain joins TRBV30 and TRBJ2-1; a possible D gene is TRBD2 (5 bases). Germline CDR1 GTSNPN, CDR2 SVGIG (reference sequence). The CDR3 sequence is 12 residues long. V was cut by 0 bases and J by 8 bases, with 8 bases left in between. The CDR3 DNA is TGTGCCTGGAGTGTAATGAGGGATGAGCAGTTCTTC. Encoded protein: CAWSVMRDEQFF.

The J gene is TRBJ2-4, the V gene TRBV6-2 or TRBV6-3; 8 bases are shared with TRBD1. Germline trimming cut 8 bases from V and 6 bases from J; bases unmatched to any gene: 6. From germline, CDR1 is MNHEY and CDR2 SVGEGT. This CDR3 has 13 amino acids. The CDR3 bases are TGTGCCAGCTCGGACAGGGCGCCAAACATTCAGTACTTC. Its translation: CASSDRAPNIQYF.

This clonotype was seen only a few times. V usage is TRBV7-2 and J usage is TRBJ2-1; tentative D call: TRBD2 (7 bases). Trimming left V 6 bases short and J 6 bases short, with 21 bases between. There are 16 residues in the CDR3. Germline lookup yields CDR1 SGHTA and CDR2 FQGNSA. The CDR3 loop is CASSYALGGQGNEQFF. In DNA, the CDR3 is TGTGCCAGCAGTTATGCATTGGGGGGGCAGGGCAATGAGCAGTTCTTC.

This clonotype was recorded a few times. The genes are TRBV30 and TRBJ1-3; D is ambiguous. Germline CDR1 GTSNPN, CDR2 SVGIG (reference sequence). Trimming cost V 0 bases and J 5 bases, with 8 bases left between them. The CDR3 extends over 13 amino acids. CDR3 residues: CAWSVGQRNTIYF. CDR3 DNA sequence: TGTGCCTGGAGTGTAGGTCAGCGAAACACCATATATTTT.